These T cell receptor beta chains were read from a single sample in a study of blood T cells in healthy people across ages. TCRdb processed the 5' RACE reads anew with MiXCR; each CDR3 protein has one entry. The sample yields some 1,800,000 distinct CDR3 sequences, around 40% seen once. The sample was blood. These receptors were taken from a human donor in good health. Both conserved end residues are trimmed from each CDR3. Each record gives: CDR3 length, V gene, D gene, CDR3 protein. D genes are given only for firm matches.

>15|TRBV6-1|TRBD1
ASSRGQGANSDYGYT
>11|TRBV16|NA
ASSAHRAQPQH
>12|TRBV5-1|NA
ASSLNSQNTEAF
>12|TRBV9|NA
ASSFNSVSYEQY
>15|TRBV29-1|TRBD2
SVGGRGDRISTDTQY
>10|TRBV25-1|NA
ASSGDILKAF
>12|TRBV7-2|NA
ASSLVPGYNEQF
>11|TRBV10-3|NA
AISEGHADGYT
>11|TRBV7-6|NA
ASTRSVNNEQF
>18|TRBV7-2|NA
ASSFGAVPTLRSGANVLT
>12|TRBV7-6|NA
ASSAIQGNQPQH
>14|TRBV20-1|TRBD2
SASPPPGGITDTQY
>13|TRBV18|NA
ASSPPGITTDTQY
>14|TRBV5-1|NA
ASSSINGGYSYEQY
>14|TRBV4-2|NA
ASSQVSADVGNTIY
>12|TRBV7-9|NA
ASSLNDGPYGYT
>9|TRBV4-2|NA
ASSQGGRQF
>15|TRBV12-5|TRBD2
ASGLAIAGGETMTQF
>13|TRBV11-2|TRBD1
ASSYRGRSTDTQY
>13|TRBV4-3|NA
ASSQRVGFNYGYT
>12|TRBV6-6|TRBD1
ASRSPGQGYGYT
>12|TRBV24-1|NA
ATSDFHGWNEQF
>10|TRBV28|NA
VTQGTSYEQY
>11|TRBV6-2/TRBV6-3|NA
ASSPTGPGEQF
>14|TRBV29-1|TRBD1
SVEGGDRGLSYEQY
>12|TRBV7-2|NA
ASSITPRVSEQY
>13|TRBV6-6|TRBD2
ASRGLAVVYNEQF